The sequence of this T cell receptor (beta chain) was determined in a study of shared clonotypes between healthy human individuals. The authors distributed each subset's genomic DNA evenly over several immunoSEQ plates. Original processing methods: As immunoSEQ supplied junction-only sequences (without quality scores), filtering differed. Some clones are missing from TCRdb's copy, which holds only in-frame ones; the method was immunoSEQ multiplex PCR. V, J and clone size reflect that table, while D and trimming were determined from the DNA. The sample records hundreds of thousands of clones, 80% to 95% being singletons. The V gene's germline CDR1 is SNHLY and CDR2 FYNNEI. This CDR3 is built from 14 residues. With 6 bases removed from V and 5 bases from J, the gap between germline ends came to 16 bases. The count of this clone is one. The naive CD8 fraction comprised CD45RO-negative cells positively selected for CCR7 and excluded terminally differentiated effector memory CD45RA+ cells.

The specimen was naive CD8+ T cells sorted from blood. The receptor's source is a man aged 25 to 40 in good health. This chain connects TRBV2 to TRBJ2-5, with D possibly being TRBD2 (6 bases). Written as DNA, the CDR3 is TGTGCCAGCAGCCCAGGACTACGTAGCGAGACCCAGTACTTC. This translates into CASSPGLRSETQYF.